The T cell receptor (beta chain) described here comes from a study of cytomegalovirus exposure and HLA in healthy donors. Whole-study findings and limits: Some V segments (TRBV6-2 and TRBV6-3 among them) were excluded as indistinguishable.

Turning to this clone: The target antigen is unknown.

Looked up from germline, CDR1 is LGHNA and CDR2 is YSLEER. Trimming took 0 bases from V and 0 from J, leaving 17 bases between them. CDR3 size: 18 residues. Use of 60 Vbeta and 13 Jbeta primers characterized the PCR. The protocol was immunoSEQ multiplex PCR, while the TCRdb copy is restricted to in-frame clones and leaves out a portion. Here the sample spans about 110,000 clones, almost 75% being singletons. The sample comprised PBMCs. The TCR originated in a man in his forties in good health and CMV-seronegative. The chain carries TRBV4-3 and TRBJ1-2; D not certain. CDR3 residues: CASSQDSPWAITNYGYTF. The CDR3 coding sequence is TGCGCCAGCAGCCAAGATTCCCCCTGGGCGATAACTAACTATGGCTACACCTTC.